This TCR beta chain was retrieved from a study of radiation and T cells in renal cell carcinoma. Notes on the study in general: From baseline, blood top tumor clonotypes peaked at 2 weeks post-radiation.

Concerning this clone itself: The target antigen is unknown.

Profiling relied on immunoSEQ multiplex PCR, and the TCRdb table lists in-frame clones only, not all of them. The sample lists about 74,000 clones, about 88% seen once, with 4.5% to 7% in the top ten. The time point here: blood 4 weeks post-SBRT, at nephrectomy. Treatment indicated: 15 Gy SBRT to primary tumor, nephrectomy 4 weeks later. Nephrectomy followed 15 Gy stereotactic body radiation by 4 weeks. V lost 3 bases and J lost 4, with 13 bases in between. This CDR3 is built from 15 residues. Germline V gene sequence: CDR1 MNHNS, CDR2 SASEGT. The TCR sequence derives from a woman in her 70s with renal cell carcinoma. This specimen consisted of blood, obtained from a patient whose treatment included radiotherapy and nephrectomy. V usage is TRBV6-1 and J usage is TRBJ1-5; D gene uncertain. The CDR3 coding sequence is TGTGCCAGCAGTGACGGTAACAGCCCTAATCAGCCCCAGCATTTT. The encoded protein is CASSDGNSPNQPQHF.